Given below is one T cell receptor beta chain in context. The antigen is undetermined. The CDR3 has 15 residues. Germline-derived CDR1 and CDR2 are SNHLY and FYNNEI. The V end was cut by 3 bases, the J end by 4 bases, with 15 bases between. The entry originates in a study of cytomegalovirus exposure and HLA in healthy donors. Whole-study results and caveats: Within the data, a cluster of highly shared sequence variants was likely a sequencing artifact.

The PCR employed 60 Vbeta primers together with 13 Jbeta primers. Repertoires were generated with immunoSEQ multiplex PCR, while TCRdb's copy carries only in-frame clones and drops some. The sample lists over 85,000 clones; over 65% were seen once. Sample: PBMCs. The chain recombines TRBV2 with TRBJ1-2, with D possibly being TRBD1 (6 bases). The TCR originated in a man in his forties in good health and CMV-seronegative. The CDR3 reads CASSESGTRLYGYTF. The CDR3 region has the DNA TGTGCCAGCAGTGAGTCCGGGACACGCCTCTATGGCTACACCTTC.